The 20 T cell receptor beta chains listed next were all sequenced from one sample in a study of CD8 T cells in ankylosing spondylitis. TCRdb reprocessed the 5' RACE reads via MiXCR and lists one record per CDR3 protein. The data show hundreds of thousands of distinct CDR3 sequences, around 18% seen once. The material sequenced was blood, either unsorted or a sorted T cell fraction (not recorded which). The receptors here all came from a male donor with ankylosing spondylitis or in good health (not recorded which).

The sample holds a few counts of this clonotype. This chain uses TRBV12-3 or TRBV12-4 with TRBJ2-7; no clear D gene. Trimming stripped 0 bases from V and 0 bases from J, with 15 bases between. The CDR3 runs to 17 residues. CDR3 sequence reads: CASSLAAPGVSSYEQYV. The DNA of the CDR3 is TGTGCCAGCAGTTTAGCTGCCCCAGGCGTTAGCTCCTACGAGCAGTACGTC.

This chain connects TRBV29-1 to TRBJ1-1; D unresolved. CDR1 and CDR2 (germline): SQVTM, ANQGSEA. Trimming removed 7 bases at V and 1 base at J, with 10 bases between. CDR3 length equals 12 residues. CDR3 bases: TGCAGCGCCCAAAACCAGAACACTGAAGCTTTCTTT. Protein product: CSAQNQNTEAFF.

At least ten counts were recorded for this clonotype. This chain joins TRBV20-1 and TRBJ2-2; TRBD2 matches at 7 bases. The CDR3 spans 14 residues. The junction had 1 base not matched to a gene; V was cut back by 1 base and J by 2 bases. The germline gives CDR1 DFQATT, CDR2 SNEGSKA (reference sequence). CDR3 DNA: TGCAGTGCTAGAGCTAGCGGAAACACCGGGGAGCTGTTTTTT. Protein sequence: CSARASGNTGELFF.

CDR3 DNA: TGTGCCTGGGGGGGGACAGGGAATGGCTACACCTTC. Protein sequence: CAWGGTGNGYTF. The rearrangement joins TRBV30 to TRBJ1-2; 9 bases align to TRBD1. The V gene's germline CDR1 is GTSNPN and CDR2 SVGIG (reference sequence). The CDR3 spans 12 residues. V trimming: 5 bases; J trimming: 6 bases; junction bases outside the gene matches: 4.

In this sample, this clonotype turned up a few times. The chain couples TRBV29-1 to TRBJ2-1; 9 nucleotides align to TRBD2. Per germline, CDR1 SQVTM and CDR2 ANQGSEA. The CDR3 totals 14 residues. Trimming cost V 6 bases and J 4 bases; bases outside gene matches: 7. The DNA for the CDR3 is TGCAGCGTGAAACTAGCGGGCCTTTACAATGAGCAGTTCTTC. It translates to CSVKLAGLYNEQFF.

This clonotype was seen only a few times. The chain uses TRBV20-1 and TRBJ2-3; the D is unclear. V was shortened by 6 bases and J by 2 bases, with 9 bases between the two germline ends. Germline values: CDR1 DFQATT, CDR2 SNEGSKA (reference sequence). CDR3 length equals 12 residues. CDR3 sequence reads: CSANDNTDTQYF. DNA of the CDR3: TGCAGTGCCAACGACAACACAGATACGCAGTATTTT.

About this clonotype: A clone one base away is much larger, so this may be a read error. The rearrangement links TRBV6-5 to TRBJ1-2; D uncertain. V shed 4 bases and J shed 7 bases, with 16 bases lying between them. Germline lookup yields CDR1 MNHEY and CDR2 SVGAGI. The CDR3 contains 14 residues. The CDR3 here is CASSFSIVVGGYTF. CDR3 coding DNA: TGTGCCAGCAGTTTCTCAATTGTGGTCGGTGGCTACACCTTC.

This clonotype was recorded a few times. The rearrangement uses TRBV24-1 and TRBJ2-3; D uncertain. This CDR3 region has 12 residues. Germline V gives CDR1 KGHDR, CDR2 SFDVKD. Trimming stripped 1 base from V and 4 bases from J, with 2 bases between. The chain's CDR3 is CATSDFADTQYF. The CDR3 nucleotides read TGTGCCACCAGTGATTTCGCAGATACGCAGTATTTT.

The genes are TRBV5-1 and TRBJ1-4; possible D gene TRBD1, 6 bases. The length of the CDR3 is 15 residues. The V and J ends lost 0 bases and 2 bases respectively, with 8 bases between them. The germline V gene has CDR1 SGHRS and CDR2 YFSETQ. In nucleotides, the CDR3 is TGCGCCAGCAGCTTGGGCGACAGGACTAATGAAAAACTGTTTTTT. Its translation: CASSLGDRTNEKLFF.

Only a few counts were recorded for this clonotype. V and J are TRBV12-3 or TRBV12-4 and TRBJ2-7, with TRBD2 matching 7 bases. This CDR3 region has 15 residues. V gave up 2 bases and J gave up 6 bases; unmatched junction bases: 10. The CDR3 here is CASSLRSSGGGEQYV. In DNA, the CDR3 is TGTGCCAGCAGTTTAAGGTCTAGCGGCGGGGGCGAGCAGTACGTC.

The chain couples TRBV5-4 to TRBJ2-5; TRBD1 aligns across 9 bases. CDR3 length: 13 amino acids. The V and J ends lost 10 bases and 0 bases, in that order; junction bases with no gene match: 4. Germline values: CDR1 SGHNT, CDR2 YYREEE (reference sequence). The CDR3 region has the DNA TGTGCCTGCCGGGACAGGGACCAAGAGACCCAGTACTTC. Translating gives CACRDRDQETQYF. Full variable domain (missing parts from reference TRBV5-4 and TRBJ2-5): ETGVTQSPTHLIKTRGQQVTLRCSSQSGHNTVSWYQQALGQGPQFIFQYYREEENGRGNFPPRFSGLQFPNYSSELNVNALELDDSALYLCACRDRDQETQYFGPGTRLLVL.

The rearrangement uses TRBV27 and TRBJ1-4; D gene uncertain. CDR3 length: 18 residues. CDR1 is MNHEY, CDR2 SMNVEV, per germline (reference sequence). V was cut by 1 base and J by 1 base, with 16 bases left in between. Here the CDR3 DNA reads TGTGCCAGCAGTTTATTCTCACTCAAGCGGCAAACTAATGAAAAACTGTTTTTT. It codes for CASSLFSLKRQTNEKLFF.

The chain recombines TRBV5-1 with TRBJ2-1; no firm D call. Germline V gives CDR1 SGHRS, CDR2 YFSETQ. V gave up 3 bases and J gave up 6 bases, with 10 bases separating them. The CDR3 totals 13 residues. CDR3 in amino acids: CASSSPAVNEQFF. The CDR3 DNA follows: TGCGCCAGCAGCTCCCCTGCGGTCAATGAGCAGTTCTTC.

The chain combines TRBV27 with TRBJ2-1; 9 bases match TRBD2. The CDR3 extends over 14 amino acids. The J segment lost 6 bases and the V segment lost 5 bases, leaving 5 bases of the junction unmatched. CDR1 MNHEY and CDR2 SMNVEV come from the germline V gene (reference sequence). The CDR3 here is CASSPWTSANEQFF. The CDR3 DNA is TGTGCCAGCAGTCCATGGACTAGCGCCAATGAGCAGTTCTTC.

This clonotype has only a few counts. The V gene is TRBV24-1, the J gene TRBJ2-5, with D perhaps matching TRBD1 (6 bases). V was trimmed by 6 bases and J by 5 bases, leaving 15 bases between them. The CDR3 is 14 amino acids. Per germline, CDR1 KGHDR and CDR2 SFDVKD. CDR3 region: CATSLTGIRETQYF. CDR3 DNA sequence: TGTGCCACCAGTCTAACAGGGATTCGGGAGACCCAGTACTTC.

This clonotype was detected ten times or more. In DNA, the CDR3 is TGTGCCAGCAGCTTGGTGGGACATCCGAGCACAGATACGCAGTATTTT. This codes for CASSLVGHPSTDTQYF. V gene TRBV5-8 combines with J gene TRBJ2-3; tentative D call: TRBD1 (6 bases). The ends were cut back, 0 bases at V and 0 bases at J, with 11 bases in the middle. CDR3 length: 16 amino acids. Germline V gene data show CDR1 as SGHTS and CDR2 as YDEGEE.

In this sample, this clonotype turned up many times. The CDR3 nucleotides read TGCAGCGTTCAGCGGGCAGGGGGGAGCACAGATACGCAGTATTTT. Translation gives CSVQRAGGSTDTQYF. V gene TRBV29-1 combines with J gene TRBJ2-3, with TRBD1 as a possible D gene (7 bases). The germline V gene has CDR1 SQVTM and CDR2 ANQGSEA. CDR3 length: 15 residues. Trimming pared 5 bases from V and 0 bases from J, leaving 15 bases between.

This clonotype was detected a few times. The chain links TRBV20-1 to TRBJ2-1; the match to TRBD2 covers 7 bases. V trimming: 6 bases; J trimming: 8 bases; junction bases outside the gene matches: 16. This CDR3 is built from 15 residues. CDR1 DFQATT and CDR2 SNEGSKA come from the germline V gene (reference sequence). DNA for the CDR3: TGCAGTGCCGTTCCTAGCGGTCGTCCGAAGGATGAGCAGTTCTTC. The encoded protein is CSAVPSGRPKDEQFF.

The chain has TRBV2 and TRBJ1-2; D remains ambiguous. CDR1 SNHLY and CDR2 FYNNEI come from the germline V gene. V was shortened by 0 bases and J by 3 bases, with 11 bases between the two germline ends. This CDR3 has 15 residues. In DNA form, the CDR3 reads TGTGCCAGCAGTGAAGCGCGCGGCACCTACTATGGCTACACCTTC. The encoded protein is CASSEARGTYYGYTF. Full variable domain (rest looked up from reference TRBV2 and TRBJ1-2): EPEVTQTPSHQVTQMGQEVILRCVPISNHLYFYWYRQILGQKVEFLVSFYNNEISEKSEIFDDQFSVERPDGSNFTLKIRSTKLEDSAMYFCASSEARGTYYGYTFGSGTRLTVV.

The count of this clonotype is one. V gene TRBV6-4 combines with J gene TRBJ2-1, with 8 bases fitting TRBD2. The germline gives CDR1 MRHNA, CDR2 SNTAGT. V trimming: 3 bases; J trimming: 5 bases; junction bases outside the gene matches: 6. The CDR3 is 15 residues long. The CDR3 loop is CASSEGTRGHNEQFF. In DNA, the CDR3 is TGTGCCAGCAGTGAAGGGACTAGGGGACACAATGAGCAGTTCTTC.